The clone carrying this T cell receptor (beta chain) was counted a few times. As yet, its antigen is unknown. This specimen comes from a study of early T cells in non-severe SARS-CoV-2 infection. For the study at large: Sequencing used unsorted whole-blood bulk RNA, so chains lack pairing. Points from the study as a whole: Anti-spike CD8 specificities were favored by VDJdb matching, whose results missed private and CD4 specificities.

Individual cDNA molecules received unique molecular identifiers during library preparation. Via MiXCR, TCRdb re-called the 5' RACE reads, giving one row per CDR3 protein. The repertoire includes approximately 84,000 distinct CDR3 sequences, under 15% of them detected once, and 4.5% to 7% sits in the top ten. V shed 5 bases and J shed 8 bases, with 18 bases lying between them. In germline, CDR1 is LNHDA, CDR2 SQIVND (reference sequence). The CDR3 is 14 residues long. This receptor was taken from an adult who was a healthcare worker with PCR-confirmed SARS-CoV-2 infection or an uninfected control (not recorded which). This sequence joins TRBV19 and TRBJ1-2; TRBD1 is a possible D gene (5 bases). Sequenced: whole blood. The CDR3 coding sequence is TGTGCCAGTAGTGTGGCCGGGACCCCCTTCGGCTACACCTTC. This sequence encodes CASSVAGTPFGYTF.